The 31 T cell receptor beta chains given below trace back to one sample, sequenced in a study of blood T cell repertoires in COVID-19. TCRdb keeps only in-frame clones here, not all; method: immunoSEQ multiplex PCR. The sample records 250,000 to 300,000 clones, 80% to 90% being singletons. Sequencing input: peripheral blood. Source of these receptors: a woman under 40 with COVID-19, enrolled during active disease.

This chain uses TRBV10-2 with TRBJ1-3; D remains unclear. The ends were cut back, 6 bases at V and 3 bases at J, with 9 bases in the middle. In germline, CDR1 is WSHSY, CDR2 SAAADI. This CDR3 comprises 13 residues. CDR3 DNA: TGCGCCAGCAGGCCGGGGAGTGGAAACACCATATATTTT. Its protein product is CASRPGSGNTIYF.

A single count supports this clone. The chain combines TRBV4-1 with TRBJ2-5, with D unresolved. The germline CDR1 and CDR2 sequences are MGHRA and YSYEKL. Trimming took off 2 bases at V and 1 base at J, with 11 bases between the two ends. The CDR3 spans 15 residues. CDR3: CASSQLGGTQETQYF. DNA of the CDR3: TGCGCCAGCAGCCAACTAGGCGGAACCCAAGAGACCCAGTACTTC.

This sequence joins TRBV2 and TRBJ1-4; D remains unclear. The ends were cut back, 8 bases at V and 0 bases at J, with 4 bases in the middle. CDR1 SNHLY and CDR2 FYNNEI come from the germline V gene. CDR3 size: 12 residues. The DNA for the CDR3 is TGTGCCAGCTCCACAACTAATGAAAAACTGTTTTTT. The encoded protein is CASSTTNEKLFF.

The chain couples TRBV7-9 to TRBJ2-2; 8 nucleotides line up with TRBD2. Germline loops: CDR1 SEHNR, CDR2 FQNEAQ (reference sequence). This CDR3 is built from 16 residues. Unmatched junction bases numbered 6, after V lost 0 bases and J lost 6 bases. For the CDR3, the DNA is TGTGCCAGCAGCTTAGCGATCGGGGGGGCAGCCGGGGAGCTGTTTTTT. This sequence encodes CASSLAIGGAAGELFF.

CDR3 region: CSVEEGQGLEAAFF. The CDR3 DNA follows: TGCAGCGTTGAAGAGGGACAGGGCCTCGAGGCAGCTTTCTTT. The chain links TRBV29-1 to TRBJ1-1; 9 bases are a match to TRBD1. The V segment lost 0 bases and the J segment 10 bases; nucleotides outside the gene matches: 9. The CDR3 consists of 14 residues. Germline values: CDR1 SQVTM, CDR2 ANQGSEA.

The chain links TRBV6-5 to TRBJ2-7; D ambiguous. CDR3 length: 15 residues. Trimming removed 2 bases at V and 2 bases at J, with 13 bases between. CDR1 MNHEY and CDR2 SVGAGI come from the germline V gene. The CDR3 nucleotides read TGTGCCAGCAGTTACGGGCCCTTCAGGACCTACGAGCAGTACTTC. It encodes CASSYGPFRTYEQYF.

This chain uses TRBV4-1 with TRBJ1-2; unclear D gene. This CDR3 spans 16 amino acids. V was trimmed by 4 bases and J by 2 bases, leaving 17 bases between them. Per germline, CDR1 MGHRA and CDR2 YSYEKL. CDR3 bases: TGCGCCAGCAGCCCCTACACTGACCAGGTGAACTATGGCTACACCTTC. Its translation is CASSPYTDQVNYGYTF.

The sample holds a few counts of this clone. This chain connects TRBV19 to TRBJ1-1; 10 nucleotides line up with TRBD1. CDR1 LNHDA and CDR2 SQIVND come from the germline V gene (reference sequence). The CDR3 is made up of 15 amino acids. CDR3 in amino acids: CVGGEGQGMNTEAFF. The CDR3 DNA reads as TGTGTCGGGGGTGAGGGACAGGGGATGAACACTGAAGCTTTCTTT.

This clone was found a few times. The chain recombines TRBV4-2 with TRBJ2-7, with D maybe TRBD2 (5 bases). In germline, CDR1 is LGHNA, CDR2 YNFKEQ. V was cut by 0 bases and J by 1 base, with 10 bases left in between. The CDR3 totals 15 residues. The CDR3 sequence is CASSQDLLESYEQYF. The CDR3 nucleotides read TGTGCCAGCAGCCAAGACTTACTAGAATCCTACGAGCAGTACTTC.

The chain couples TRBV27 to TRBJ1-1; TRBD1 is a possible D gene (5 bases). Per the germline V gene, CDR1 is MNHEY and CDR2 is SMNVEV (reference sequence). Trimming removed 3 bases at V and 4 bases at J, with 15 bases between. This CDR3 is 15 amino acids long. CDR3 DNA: TGTGCCAGCAGTTTCTCCCCTGACGGGGGCACTGAAGCTTTCTTT. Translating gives CASSFSPDGGTEAFF.

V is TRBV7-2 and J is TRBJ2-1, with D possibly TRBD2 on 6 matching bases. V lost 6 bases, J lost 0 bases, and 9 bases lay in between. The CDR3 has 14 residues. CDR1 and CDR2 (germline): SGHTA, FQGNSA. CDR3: CASRGGPSYNEQFF. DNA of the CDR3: TGTGCCAGCAGGGGGGGACCCTCCTACAATGAGCAGTTCTTC.

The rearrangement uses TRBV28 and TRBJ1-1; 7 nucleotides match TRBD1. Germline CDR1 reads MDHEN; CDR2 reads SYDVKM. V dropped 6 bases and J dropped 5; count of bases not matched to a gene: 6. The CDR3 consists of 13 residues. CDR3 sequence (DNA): TGTGCCAGCAGCCCCCCGGGACAGACTGAAGCTTTCTTT. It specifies CASSPPGQTEAFF.

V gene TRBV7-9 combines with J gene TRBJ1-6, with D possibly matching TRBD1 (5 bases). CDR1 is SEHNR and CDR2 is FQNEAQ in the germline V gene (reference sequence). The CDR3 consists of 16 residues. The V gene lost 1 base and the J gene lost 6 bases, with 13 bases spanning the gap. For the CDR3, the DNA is TGTGCCAGCAGCTTAGTTCCGGGGGAGACTAATTCACCCCTCCACTTT. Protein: CASSLVPGETNSPLHF.

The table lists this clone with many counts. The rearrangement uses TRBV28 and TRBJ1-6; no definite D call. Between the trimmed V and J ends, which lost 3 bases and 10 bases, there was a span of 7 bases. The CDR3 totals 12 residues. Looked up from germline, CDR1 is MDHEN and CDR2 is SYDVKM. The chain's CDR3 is CASSFFASPLHF. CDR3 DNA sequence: TGTGCCAGCAGTTTTTTTGCGTCACCCCTCCACTTT.

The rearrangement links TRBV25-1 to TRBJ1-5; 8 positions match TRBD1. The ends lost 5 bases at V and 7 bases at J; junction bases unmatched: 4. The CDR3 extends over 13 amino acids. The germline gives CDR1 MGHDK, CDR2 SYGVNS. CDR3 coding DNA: TGTGCCAGCAGTCCAGGGGGCAGACAGCCCCAGCATTTT. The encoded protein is CASSPGGRQPQHF.

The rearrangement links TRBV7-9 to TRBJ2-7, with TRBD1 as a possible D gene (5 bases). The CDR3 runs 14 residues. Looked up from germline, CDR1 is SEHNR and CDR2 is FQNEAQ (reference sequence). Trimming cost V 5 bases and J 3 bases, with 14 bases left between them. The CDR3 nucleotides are TGTGCCAGCAGCACCGGAGACAGAGACTACGAGCAGTACTTC. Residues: CASSTGDRDYEQYF.

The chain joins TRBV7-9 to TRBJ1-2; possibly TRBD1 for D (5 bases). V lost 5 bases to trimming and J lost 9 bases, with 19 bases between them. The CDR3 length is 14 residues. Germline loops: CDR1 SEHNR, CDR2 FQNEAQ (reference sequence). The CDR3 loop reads CASSGGTGVYRYTF. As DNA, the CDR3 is TGTGCCAGCAGCGGAGGGACGGGGGTTTATCGCTACACCTTC.

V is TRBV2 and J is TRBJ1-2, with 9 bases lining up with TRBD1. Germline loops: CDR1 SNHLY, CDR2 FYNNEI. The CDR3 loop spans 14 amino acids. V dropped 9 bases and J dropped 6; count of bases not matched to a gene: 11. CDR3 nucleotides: TGTGCCAGGCTACAGGGGGCGGGAGCGAATGGCTACACCTTC. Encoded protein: CARLQGAGANGYTF.

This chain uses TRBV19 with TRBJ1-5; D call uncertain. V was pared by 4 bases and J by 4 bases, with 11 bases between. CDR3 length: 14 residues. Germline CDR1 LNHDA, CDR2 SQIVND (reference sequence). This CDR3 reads CASSTPNRNQPQHF. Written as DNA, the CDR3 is TGTGCCAGTAGTACACCGAACAGAAATCAGCCCCAGCATTTT.

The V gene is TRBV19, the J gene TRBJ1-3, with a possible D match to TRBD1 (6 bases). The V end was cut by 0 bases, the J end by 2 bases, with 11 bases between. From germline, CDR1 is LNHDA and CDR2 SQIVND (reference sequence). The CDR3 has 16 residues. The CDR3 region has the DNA TGTGCCAGTAGTATAGATCCGGCAGGGGCTGGAAACACCATATATTTT. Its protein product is CASSIDPAGAGNTIYF. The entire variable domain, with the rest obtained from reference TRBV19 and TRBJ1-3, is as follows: DGGITQSPKYLFRKEGQNVTLSCEQNLNHDAMYWYRQDPGQGLRLIYYSQIVNDFQKGDIAEGYSVSREKKESFPLTVTSAQKNPTAFYLCASSIDPAGAGNTIYFGEGSWLTVV.

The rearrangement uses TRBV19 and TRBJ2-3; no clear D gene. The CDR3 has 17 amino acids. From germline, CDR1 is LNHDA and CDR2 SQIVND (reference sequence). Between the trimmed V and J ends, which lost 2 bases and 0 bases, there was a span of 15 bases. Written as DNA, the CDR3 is TGTGCCAGTAGTATACGTAGTTGGGCCCCCAGCACAGATACGCAGTATTTT. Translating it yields CASSIRSWAPSTDTQYF.

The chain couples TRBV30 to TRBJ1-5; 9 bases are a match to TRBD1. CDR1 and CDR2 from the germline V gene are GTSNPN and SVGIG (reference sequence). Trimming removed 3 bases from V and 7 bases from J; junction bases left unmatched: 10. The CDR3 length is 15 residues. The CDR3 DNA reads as TGTGCCTGGAGGGGGCCGGGACAGGGAAACCAGCCCCAGCATTTT. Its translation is CAWRGPGQGNQPQHF.

This CDR3 is CASSPLAGFYEQYF. The CDR3 DNA follows: TGTGCCAGCAGCCCACTAGCGGGGTTTTACGAGCAGTACTTC. The J gene is TRBJ2-7, the V gene TRBV13, with 10 nucleotides matching TRBD2. The CDR3 is 14 residues long. With V trimmed by 5 bases and J by 4 bases, 5 bases remained unmatched. CDR1 and CDR2 from the germline V gene are PRHDT and FYEKMQ (reference sequence).

CDR3 region: CASSRGRAHEQYF. CDR3 DNA: TGTGCCAGCAGCCGTGGCAGGGCGCACGAGCAGTACTTC. This chain links TRBV14 with TRBJ2-7; D might be TRBD1 (5 bases). V lost 4 bases, J lost 5 bases, and 12 bases lay in between. The CDR3 extends over 13 amino acids. Germline V gene data show CDR1 as SGHDN and CDR2 as FVKESK.

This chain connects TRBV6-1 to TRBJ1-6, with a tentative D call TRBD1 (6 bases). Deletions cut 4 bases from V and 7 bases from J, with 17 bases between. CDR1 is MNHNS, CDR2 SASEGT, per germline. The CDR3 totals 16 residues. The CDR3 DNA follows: TGTGCCAGCAGTGGGACTGACAGGTACACCAATTCACCCCTCCACTTT. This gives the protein CASSGTDRYTNSPLHF.

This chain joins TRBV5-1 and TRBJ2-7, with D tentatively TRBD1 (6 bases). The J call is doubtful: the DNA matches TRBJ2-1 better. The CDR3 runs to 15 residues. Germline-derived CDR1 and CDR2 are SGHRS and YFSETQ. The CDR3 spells CASSLDRAGYNEQFF. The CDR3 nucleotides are TGCGCCAGCAGCTTGGACAGGGCCGGCTACAATGAGCAGTTCTTC.

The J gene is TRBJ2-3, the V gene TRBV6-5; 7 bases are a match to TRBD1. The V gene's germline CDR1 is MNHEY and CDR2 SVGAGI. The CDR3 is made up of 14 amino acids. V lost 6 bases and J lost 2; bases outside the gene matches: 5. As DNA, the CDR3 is TGTGCCAGCAGGGCAGGGGGACACACAGATACGCAGTATTTT. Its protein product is CASRAGGHTDTQYF.

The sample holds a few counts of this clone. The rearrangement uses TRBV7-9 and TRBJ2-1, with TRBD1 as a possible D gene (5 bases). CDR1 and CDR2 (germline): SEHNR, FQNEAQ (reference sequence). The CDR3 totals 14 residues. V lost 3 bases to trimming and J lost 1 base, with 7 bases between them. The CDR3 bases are TGTGCCAGCAGCTTTGGGGCGTCCTACAATGAGCAGTTCTTC. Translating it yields CASSFGASYNEQFF.

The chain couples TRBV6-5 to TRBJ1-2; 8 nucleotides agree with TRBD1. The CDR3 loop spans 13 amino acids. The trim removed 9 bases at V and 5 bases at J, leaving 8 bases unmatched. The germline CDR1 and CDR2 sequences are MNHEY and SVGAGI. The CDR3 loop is CASRQGREYGYTF. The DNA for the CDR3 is TGTGCCAGTCGACAGGGGCGGGAGTATGGCTACACCTTC.

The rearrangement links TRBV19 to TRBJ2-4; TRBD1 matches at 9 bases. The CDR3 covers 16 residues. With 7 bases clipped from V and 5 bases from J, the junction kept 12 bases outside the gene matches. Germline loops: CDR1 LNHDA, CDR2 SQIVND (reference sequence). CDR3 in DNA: TGTGCCAGTACCCAAATGGGACAGGGTGGGGAAAACATTCAGTACTTC. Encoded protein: CASTQMGQGGENIQYF. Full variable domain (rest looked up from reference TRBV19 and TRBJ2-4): DGGITQSPKYLFRKEGQNVTLSCEQNLNHDAMYWYRQDPGQGLRLIYYSQIVNDFQKGDIAEGYSVSREKKESFPLTVTSAQKNPTAFYLCASTQMGQGGENIQYFGAGTRLSVL.

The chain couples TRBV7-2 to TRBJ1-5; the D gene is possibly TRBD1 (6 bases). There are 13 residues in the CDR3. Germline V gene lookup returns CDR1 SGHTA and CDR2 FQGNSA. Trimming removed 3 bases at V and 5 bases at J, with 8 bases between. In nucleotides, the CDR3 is TGTGCCAGCAGCTTTGGACAGCATCAGCCCCAGCATTTT. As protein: CASSFGQHQPQHF.